This TCR beta chain was found in a study of early T cells in non-severe SARS-CoV-2 infection. Background on the study: Sequenced material consisted of bulk RNA (from unsorted whole blood), and chains were unpaired.

This clonotype was recorded at least ten times. A single record per CDR3 protein comes from TCRdb applying MiXCR to the 5' RACE reads. The sample holds under 60,000 distinct CDR3 sequences; around a tenth are singletons and the top ten take approximately 5.7%. Trimming cost V 5 bases and J 4 bases; bases outside gene matches: 19. CDR1 SNHLY and CDR2 FYNNEI come from the germline V gene. The CDR3 is made up of 19 amino acids. The starting material was whole blood, obtained at baseline. This sequence was found in an adult who was a healthcare worker with PCR-confirmed SARS-CoV-2 infection or an uninfected control (not recorded which). This chain joins TRBV2 and TRBJ1-1; 10 nucleotides line up with TRBD1. The CDR3: CASSKSLGTGAALGTEAFF. Written as DNA, the CDR3 is TGTGCCAGCAGTAAATCGCTAGGGACAGGGGCCGCCTTGGGCACTGAAGCTTTCTTT.